Below, 9 T cell receptor beta chains from the same sample are listed, as sequenced in a study of radiotherapy plus CTLA-4 blockade in lung cancer. TCRdb's table, derived via immunoSEQ multiplex PCR, lists solely in-frame clones and lacks some. Among about 100,000 clones listed, roughly 85% were seen once. The sample in question was peripheral blood, obtained from a patient treated with radiotherapy plus ipilimumab. These receptor sequences come from a human donor with non-small cell lung cancer who had stable disease on radiotherapy plus ipilimumab.

CDR3 nucleotides: TGTGCCAGCAGCGTTACGCCAGGCAATCAGCCCCAGCATTTT. Protein sequence: CASSVTPGNQPQHF. The V call is TRBV9, the J call TRBJ1-5; D remains unclear. V lost 2 bases to trimming and J lost 2 bases, with 8 bases between them. This CDR3 is 14 amino acids long. The germline CDR1 and CDR2 sequences are SGDLS and YYNGEE.

This chain connects TRBV6-4 to TRBJ1-2, with D tentatively TRBD1 (6 bases). Germline V CDR1 and CDR2: MRHNA, SNTAGT. V lost 7 bases and J lost 4, with 13 bases in between. The CDR3 is 13 residues long. The CDR3 here is CASTPQGSYGYTF. As DNA, the CDR3 is TGTGCCAGCACCCCACAGGGCTCCTATGGCTACACCTTC.

This clone was seen a few times. In DNA form, the CDR3 reads TGTGCCAGCAGCCCGAGGGGGAGGGGAGAAGCTTTCTTT. Amino acid sequence: CASSPRGRGEAFF. The chain recombines TRBV9 with TRBJ1-1; D is perhaps TRBD1 (6 bases). The CDR3 has 13 amino acids. Looked up from germline, CDR1 is SGDLS and CDR2 is YYNGEE. Trimming removed 4 bases from V and 8 bases from J, with 15 bases in between.

This clone was counted only a few times. The genes are TRBV7-3 and TRBJ1-5; D unclear. CDR1 and CDR2 (germline): SGHTA, FQGTGA. This CDR3 is 13 amino acids long. V shed 3 bases and J shed 3 bases, with 6 bases lying between them. For the CDR3, the DNA is TGTGCCAGCAGCTTCGGACCCAATCAGCCCCAGCATTTT. Translating gives CASSFGPNQPQHF. Drawing the rest from reference TRBV7-3 and TRBJ1-5, the complete variable domain is GAGVSQTPSNKVTEKGKYVELRCDPISGHTALYWYRQSLGQGPEFLIYFQGTGAADDSGLPNDRFFAVRPEGSVSTLKIQRTERGDSAVYLCASSFGPNQPQHFGDGTRLSIL.

The chain links TRBV2 to TRBJ2-1; perhaps TRBD1 as D (6 bases). The CDR3 runs to 13 residues. V was pared by 6 bases and J by 8 bases, with 14 bases between. Germline V gene lookup returns CDR1 SNHLY and CDR2 FYNNEI. This chain's CDR3 is CASSKGETYEQFF. In DNA form, the CDR3 reads TGTGCCAGCAGCAAGGGGGAAACATATGAGCAGTTCTTC.

The chain joins TRBV9 to TRBJ2-6; tentatively, D is TRBD1 (6 bases). The CDR3 consists of 17 residues. The germline gives CDR1 SGDLS, CDR2 YYNGEE. V dropped 0 bases and J dropped 8 bases, with 18 bases sitting between them. The CDR3: CASSVGQVNGLTNVLTF. The CDR3 DNA follows: TGTGCCAGCAGCGTAGGACAGGTAAACGGTCTTACCAACGTCCTGACTTTC.

The gene calls are TRBV7-9 and TRBJ2-5; D may correspond to TRBD1 or TRBD2 (5 bases each). V was shortened by 1 base and J by 5 bases, with 14 bases between the two germline ends. Germline-derived CDR1 and CDR2 are SEHNR and FQNEAQ (reference sequence). The CDR3 runs to 15 residues. The CDR3 sequence: CASSLGPGREETQYF. CDR3 coding DNA: TGTGCCAGCAGCTTAGGGCCGGGACGAGAGGAGACCCAGTACTTC.

Written as DNA, the CDR3 is TGTGCCAGCAGCTTATCTAGACAGGACTTCTATGGCTACACCTTC. As protein: CASSLSRQDFYGYTF. The V call is TRBV7-8, the J call TRBJ1-2, with D perhaps TRBD1 (6 bases). Germline CDR1 reads SGHVS; CDR2 reads FQNEAQ. V was clipped by 2 bases and J by 4 bases, with 14 bases between them. The CDR3 extends over 15 amino acids.

The chain combines TRBV7-3 with TRBJ2-1, with D unclear. The CDR3 spans 15 residues. Germline V gives CDR1 SGHTA, CDR2 FQGTGA. Trimming removed 1 base at V and 2 bases at J, with 9 bases between. As DNA, the CDR3 is TGTGCCAGCAGCTTAAGTCCCTCGACCTACAATGAGCAGTTCTTC. It specifies CASSLSPSTYNEQFF.